This T cell receptor beta chain was identified in a study of cytomegalovirus exposure and HLA in healthy donors. Study context: T cells numbering around 190 million yielded 100 million to 120 million unique TCR beta sequences in an earlier analysis.

In the case of this clone: Antigen unknown.

The primer mix had 60 Vbeta and 13 Jbeta primers. Method: immunoSEQ multiplex PCR; TCRdb's copy keeps in-frame clones and lacks some. The table includes 85,000 to 110,000 clones, roughly 66% detected once. Whole-study findings and limits: What a later analysis showed was that several of the most significant clusters appeared linked to common viral pathogens.

Trimming at V came to 6 bases and at J to 6 bases, leaving 8 bases not matched to a gene. Looked up from germline, CDR1 is ENHRY and CDR2 is SYGVKD. There are 13 residues in the CDR3. The sequence was obtained from a woman aged 50 to 60 in good health and CMV-seronegative. J is TRBJ2-7 and V is TRBV10-3; 7 bases line up with TRBD2. Sequenced sample: PBMCs. The CDR3 loop is CAISAGEGSEQYF. CDR3 DNA sequence: TGTGCCATCAGCGCTGGGGAGGGTAGCGAGCAGTACTTC.